This T cell receptor (beta chain) comes out of a study of beta chain features in type 1 diabetes. The overall study: Across every sample, 107,917,701 sorted cells were examined in total. Study conclusions and caveats: For Type 1 diabetes patients, all four CD4+ subsets carried TCRB CDR3s that were moderately but significantly shorter.

The V end was cut by 1 base, the J end by 3 bases, with 13 bases between. From germline, CDR1 is MGHDK and CDR2 SYGVNS. The CDR3 is 17 residues long. This clone has just a few counts. Antigen: not known. Sequencing targeted expressed TCRB transcripts, as all isolated RNA had been reverse transcribed. Measured with immunoSEQ multiplex PCR; TCRdb has only the in-frame clones, and not every one. The sample has roughly 220,000 clones, roughly 17% seen once. The collection from each donor was one heparinised blood draw averaging around 120 mL. The source is a man aged 30-40 years with type 1 diabetes. V and J are TRBV25-1 and TRBJ2-6; D not resolved. Sequenced: naive CD4+ T cells from blood. The CDR3 DNA reads TGTGCCAGCAGTGAATCGTCCAGGCACGGTGGGGCCAACGTCCTGACTTTC. This encodes CASSESSRHGGANVLTF.